The present entry profiles one T cell receptor beta chain with its context. The sample is drawn from a study of beta chain features in type 1 diabetes. The authors reverse transcribed all of the isolated RNA, so sequencing captured expressed TCRB transcripts. The repertoire was sequenced with immunoSEQ multiplex PCR; TCRdb's copy has only in-frame clones and lacks some. The repertoire includes 250,000 to 350,000 clones, about 15% of them detected once, and around 7% sits in the top ten. Trimming took off 5 bases at V and 7 bases at J, with 21 bases between the two ends. CDR3 length: 15 residues. Germline lookup yields CDR1 SGHAT and CDR2 FQNNGV.

This TCR came from a man aged 25-40 years in good health. The genes are TRBV11-2 and TRBJ2-7; D may match TRBD1 or TRBD2 (6 bases each). Sequencing was carried out using central memory CD4+ T cells from blood. This CDR3 is CASSRVFRGRVEQYF. CDR3 sequence (DNA): TGTGCCAGCAGCCGTGTCTTCCGGGGGCGCGTTGAGCAGTACTTC.